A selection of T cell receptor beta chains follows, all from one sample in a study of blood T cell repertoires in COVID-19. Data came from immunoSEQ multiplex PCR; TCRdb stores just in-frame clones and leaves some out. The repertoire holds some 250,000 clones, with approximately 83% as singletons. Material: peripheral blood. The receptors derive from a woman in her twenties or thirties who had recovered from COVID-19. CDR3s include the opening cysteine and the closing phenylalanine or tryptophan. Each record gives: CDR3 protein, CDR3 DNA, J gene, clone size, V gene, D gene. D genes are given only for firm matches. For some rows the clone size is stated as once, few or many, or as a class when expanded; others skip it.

CDR3aa: CATTSGTGAYYEQYF
CDR3nt: TGTGCCACAACTTCGGGGACAGGGGCTTACTACGAGCAGTACTTC
j_gene: TRBJ2-7
abundance: .
v_gene: TRBV6-5
d_gene: TRBD1

CDR3aa: CASSRDRVHNSPLHF
CDR3nt: TGTGCCAGCAGTCGGGACAGGGTCCATAATTCACCCCTCCACTTT
j_gene: TRBJ1-6
abundance: .
v_gene: TRBV6-5
d_gene: TRBD1

CDR3aa: CASSYGGTGELFF
CDR3nt: TGTGCCAGCAGTTACGGAGGGACCGGGGAGCTGTTTTTT
j_gene: TRBJ2-2
abundance: .
v_gene: TRBV6-5
d_gene: .

CDR3aa: CASSQSRRAKGNQPQHF
CDR3nt: TGCGCCAGCAGTCAATCGAGGAGGGCGAAAGGTAATCAGCCCCAGCATTTT
j_gene: TRBJ1-5
abundance: .
v_gene: TRBV23-1
d_gene: .

CDR3aa: CASSLGSGGMGNTQYF
CDR3nt: TGTGCCAGCAGCTTAGGTAGCGGGGGGATGGGAAATACGCAGTATTTT
j_gene: TRBJ2-3
abundance: .
v_gene: TRBV7-6
d_gene: TRBD2

CDR3aa: CASRLRESSYNEQFF
CDR3nt: TGTGCCAGCAGATTGCGGGAGAGCTCCTACAATGAGCAGTTCTTC
j_gene: TRBJ2-1
abundance: once
v_gene: TRBV2
d_gene: TRBD2

CDR3aa: CASSLAGGNNEQFF
CDR3nt: TGCGCCAGCAGCTTAGCGGGGGGCAACAATGAGCAGTTCTTC
j_gene: TRBJ2-1
abundance: .
v_gene: TRBV5-1
d_gene: TRBD2

CDR3aa: CASSLDRGSETQYF
CDR3nt: TGTGCCAGCAGCTTAGACCGAGGGTCGGAGACCCAGTACTTC
j_gene: TRBJ2-5
abundance: .
v_gene: TRBV7-7
d_gene: .

CDR3aa: CASSQDSAGNTEAFF
CDR3nt: TGCGCCAGCAGCCAAGATAGCGCGGGGAACACTGAAGCTTTCTTT
j_gene: TRBJ1-1
abundance: .
v_gene: TRBV4-3
d_gene: .

CDR3aa: CASRTSGGPGITGELFF
CDR3nt: TGTGCCTCAAGGACTAGCGGGGGGCCAGGGATCACCGGGGAGCTGTTTTTT
j_gene: TRBJ2-2
abundance: .
v_gene: TRBV2
d_gene: TRBD2

CDR3aa: CASKHYYNEQFF
CDR3nt: TGTGCCAGCAAGCACTACTACAATGAGCAGTTCTTC
j_gene: TRBJ2-1
abundance: .
v_gene: TRBV12-3/TRBV12-4
d_gene: .

CDR3aa: CASTPGAGGFREQYF
CDR3nt: TGTGCCAGCACACCTGGGGCAGGGGGCTTTCGCGAGCAGTACTTC
j_gene: TRBJ2-7
abundance: .
v_gene: TRBV6-5
d_gene: TRBD1

CDR3aa: CAIRDRATGELFF
CDR3nt: TGTGCCATCCGGGACAGAGCCACCGGGGAGCTGTTTTTT
j_gene: TRBJ2-2
abundance: .
v_gene: TRBV15
d_gene: TRBD1

CDR3aa: CATNGGVGPFGRSAGELFF
CDR3nt: TGTGCCACGAATGGGGGGGTCGGCCCCTTTGGCAGGAGCGCCGGGGAGCTGTTTTTT
j_gene: TRBJ2-2
abundance: .
v_gene: TRBV24-1
d_gene: TRBD2

CDR3aa: CASSRRGFGIDYEQYF
CDR3nt: TGTGCCAGCAGCCGACGGGGGTTCGGAATTGACTACGAGCAGTACTTC
j_gene: TRBJ2-7
abundance: .
v_gene: TRBV5-6
d_gene: .

CDR3aa: CASSLVGAGLAEAFF
CDR3nt: TGCGCCAGCAGCTTGGTGGGGGCAGGTCTCGCTGAAGCTTTCTTT
j_gene: TRBJ1-1
abundance: .
v_gene: TRBV5-1
d_gene: .

CDR3aa: CASSLGQGNTEAFF
CDR3nt: TGTGCCAGCAGCCTCGGACAGGGGAACACTGAAGCTTTCTTT
j_gene: TRBJ1-1
abundance: few
v_gene: TRBV6-5
d_gene: TRBD1

CDR3aa: CASSPTGTDKTAYGYTF
CDR3nt: TGTGCCAGCTCACCAACAGGAACGGACAAGACGGCCTATGGCTACACCTTC
j_gene: TRBJ1-2
abundance: .
v_gene: TRBV18
d_gene: .

CDR3aa: CASSDRTDLGEQYF
CDR3nt: TGTGCCAGCAGTGACCGGACAGACTTGGGCGAGCAGTACTTC
j_gene: TRBJ2-7
abundance: .
v_gene: TRBV2
d_gene: .

CDR3aa: CASSDDRTFPGNTIYF
CDR3nt: TGCGCCAGCAGTGACGACAGGACGTTCCCTGGAAACACCATATATTTT
j_gene: TRBJ1-3
abundance: .
v_gene: TRBV10-2
d_gene: .

CDR3aa: CASRRTVNTGELFF
CDR3nt: TGTGCCAGTCGGCGGACAGTGAACACCGGGGAGCTGTTTTTT
j_gene: TRBJ2-2
abundance: .
v_gene: TRBV19
d_gene: .

CDR3aa: CASSIRAGTGAGELFF
CDR3nt: TGTGCCAGTAGTATTCGCGCCGGGACAGGGGCCGGGGAGCTGTTTTTT
j_gene: TRBJ2-2
abundance: .
v_gene: TRBV19
d_gene: TRBD1

CDR3aa: CASSAENIQYF
CDR3nt: TGTGCCAGCAGCGCCGAGAACATTCAGTACTTC
j_gene: TRBJ2-4
abundance: .
v_gene: TRBV3-1/TRBV3-2
d_gene: .

CDR3aa: CASSLGAINTEAFF
CDR3nt: TGTGCCAGCAGCTTGGGGGCGATAAACACTGAAGCTTTCTTT
j_gene: TRBJ1-1
abundance: .
v_gene: TRBV5-4
d_gene: .

CDR3aa: CASIRPGLAGGLGDTQYF
CDR3nt: TGTGCCAGCATAAGACCGGGACTAGCGGGGGGGCTTGGAGATACGCAGTATTTT
j_gene: TRBJ2-3
abundance: .
v_gene: TRBV27
d_gene: TRBD2

CDR3aa: CASDRFHEQYF
CDR3nt: TGCGCCAGCGACAGGTTCCACGAGCAGTACTTC
j_gene: TRBJ2-7
abundance: .
v_gene: TRBV5-1
d_gene: .

CDR3aa: CASSFGEAGGRTDTQYF
CDR3nt: TGTGCCAGCAGCTTTGGGGAAGCGGGGGGACGCACAGATACGCAGTATTTT
j_gene: TRBJ2-3
abundance: .
v_gene: TRBV5-4
d_gene: TRBD2

CDR3aa: CASRPLAGGLSEQFF
CDR3nt: TGTGCCAGCAGGCCCCTAGCGGGGGGGCTTAGTGAGCAGTTCTTC
j_gene: TRBJ2-1
abundance: few
v_gene: TRBV28
d_gene: TRBD2

CDR3aa: CASSRNWAGQGYTGELFF
CDR3nt: TGTGCCAGCAGCCGCAATTGGGCGGGACAGGGTTACACCGGGGAGCTGTTTTTT
j_gene: TRBJ2-2
abundance: once
v_gene: TRBV6-2/TRBV6-3
d_gene: TRBD1

CDR3aa: CASSTLWDRGRETQYF
CDR3nt: TGTGCCAGTAGTACCCTCTGGGACAGGGGGCGAGAGACCCAGTACTTC
j_gene: TRBJ2-5
abundance: .
v_gene: TRBV19
d_gene: TRBD1

CDR3aa: CASSHPGQGNTGELFF
CDR3nt: TGTGCCAGCAGTCACCCGGGACAGGGGAACACCGGGGAGCTGTTTTTT
j_gene: TRBJ2-2
abundance: .
v_gene: TRBV6-6
d_gene: TRBD1

CDR3aa: CASSSPGAGNTEAFF
CDR3nt: TGTGCCAGCAGTTCCCCAGGGGCTGGAAACACTGAAGCTTTCTTT
j_gene: TRBJ1-1
abundance: .
v_gene: TRBV25-1
d_gene: .

CDR3aa: CASSILTGDTEAFF
CDR3nt: TGTGCCAGTAGTATCCTGACCGGGGACACTGAAGCTTTCTTT
j_gene: TRBJ1-1
abundance: .
v_gene: TRBV19
d_gene: .

CDR3aa: CASSLGSRGEETQYF
CDR3nt: TGTGCCAGCAGCTTAGGATCCCGAGGAGAGGAGACCCAGTACTTC
j_gene: TRBJ2-5
abundance: .
v_gene: TRBV7-6
d_gene: .

CDR3aa: CASSLLSSGDYNEQFF
CDR3nt: TGTGCCAGCAGTTTACTCTCTAGCGGGGACTACAATGAGCAGTTCTTC
j_gene: TRBJ2-1
abundance: .
v_gene: TRBV27
d_gene: TRBD2

CDR3aa: CASSLGSTGSYGYTF
CDR3nt: TGTGCCAGCAGCTTAGGGTCGACAGGGAGTTACGGCTACACCTTC
j_gene: TRBJ1-2
abundance: few
v_gene: TRBV5-6
d_gene: TRBD1

CDR3aa: CASSPSRDRPPDTQYF
CDR3nt: TGTGCCAGCAGCCCCAGCCGGGACAGGCCCCCAGATACGCAGTATTTT
j_gene: TRBJ2-3
abundance: few
v_gene: TRBV5-5
d_gene: TRBD1

CDR3aa: CASSLGPQGGGNTIYF
CDR3nt: TGTGCCAGCAGCTTGGGGCCCCAGGGGGGCGGAAACACCATATATTTT
j_gene: TRBJ1-3
abundance: .
v_gene: TRBV5-5
d_gene: TRBD1

CDR3aa: CASSPEGSSYEQYF
CDR3nt: TGTGCCAGCAGTCCAGAAGGGAGCTCCTACGAGCAGTACTTC
j_gene: TRBJ2-7
abundance: .
v_gene: TRBV2
d_gene: .

CDR3aa: CASSLSGGQGKNIQYF
CDR3nt: TGTGCCAGCAGCTTATCGGGGGGGCAGGGCAAAAACATTCAGTACTTC
j_gene: TRBJ2-4
abundance: .
v_gene: TRBV11-2
d_gene: TRBD2

CDR3aa: CASSQDYRSETQYF
CDR3nt: TGTGCCAGCAGCCAAGATTATCGGTCAGAGACCCAGTACTTC
j_gene: TRBJ2-5
abundance: .
v_gene: TRBV3-1/TRBV3-2
d_gene: .

CDR3aa: CASSHHQEGAKLFF
CDR3nt: TGTGCCAGCAGTCACCACCAGGAGGGAGCGAAACTGTTTTTT
j_gene: TRBJ1-4
abundance: .
v_gene: TRBV27
d_gene: .